Shown below are 21 T cell receptor beta chains from a single sample sequenced in a study of shared clonotypes between healthy human individuals. Produced via immunoSEQ multiplex PCR; TCRdb's table is partial and in-frame only. The sample lists more than 2,000,000 clones, 85% to 95% occurring once. The sample was naive CD4+ T cells from PBMCs. Subset specified: CD45RA+ positively selected. The receptor source for this set is a man between 18 and 35 years old in good health. Some clones in this sample may be carry-over from other donors' samples.

The genes are TRBV10-1 and TRBJ2-7, with D perhaps matching TRBD1 or TRBD2 (6 bases each). Germline V gene data show CDR1 as WNHNN and CDR2 as SYGVQD (reference sequence). The CDR3 consists of 15 residues. V was clipped by 6 bases and J by 3 bases, with 18 bases between them. The CDR3 protein is CASRANHGGGYEQYF. CDR3 nucleotides: TGCGCCAGCAGGGCGAATCACGGGGGCGGCTACGAGCAGTACTTC.

The chain is built from TRBV9 and TRBJ2-5; weak D call: TRBD2 (6 bases). The CDR3 is 16 residues long. Trimming took 0 bases from V and 2 from J, leaving 14 bases between them. Germline V gene lookup returns CDR1 SGDLS and CDR2 YYNGEE. The CDR3 reads CASSVVGGTAQETQYF. The CDR3 coding sequence is TGTGCCAGCAGCGTAGTCGGCGGGACGGCTCAAGAGACCCAGTACTTC.

CDR3 in amino acids: CASSQVRYNEQFF. The DNA of the CDR3 is TGTGCCAGCAGCCAAGTCAGATACAATGAGCAGTTCTTC. The chain couples TRBV14 to TRBJ2-1, with D uncertain. Deletions cut 1 base from V and 4 bases from J, with 5 bases between. Germline values: CDR1 SGHDN, CDR2 FVKESK. The CDR3 consists of 13 residues. The variable domain in full, with the rest retrieved from reference TRBV14 and TRBJ2-1, is EAGVTQFPSHSVIEKGQTVTLRCDPISGHDNLYWYRRVMGKEIKFLLHFVKESKQDESGMPNNRFLAERTGGTYSTLKVQPAELEDSGVYFCASSQVRYNEQFFGPGTRLTVL.

This clone was counted once. The CDR3 DNA sequence: TGTGCCAGCTCACCATACAGGGAAGGTCATCAGCCCCAGCATTTT. Its translation: CASSPYREGHQPQHF. The rearrangement links TRBV18 to TRBJ1-5; D might be TRBD1 (6 bases). V was shortened by 2 bases and J by 5 bases, with 13 bases between the two germline ends. The CDR3 has 15 amino acids. The V gene's germline CDR1 is KGHSH and CDR2 LQKENI.

The chain recombines TRBV6-1 with TRBJ2-6; 7 nucleotides match TRBD1. CDR1 is MNHNS, CDR2 SASEGT, per germline. The CDR3 loop spans 16 amino acids. J lost 2 bases, V lost 3 bases, and 4 bases had no gene match. The CDR3 sequence is CASSDPDRAGANVLTF. DNA of the CDR3: TGTGCCAGCAGTGACCCCGACAGGGCTGGGGCCAACGTCCTGACTTTC.

The chain uses TRBV27 and TRBJ2-1; TRBD2 aligns across 8 bases. CDR1 is MNHEY, CDR2 SMNVEV, per germline (reference sequence). J lost 0 bases, V lost 3 bases, and 4 bases had no gene match. The CDR3 consists of 16 residues. CDR3 loop: CASSFYAGGSYNEQFF. The CDR3 coding sequence is TGTGCCAGCAGTTTTTACGCGGGGGGCTCCTACAATGAGCAGTTCTTC.

V usage is TRBV4-2 and J usage is TRBJ1-6, with D tentatively TRBD1 (5 bases). Germline-derived CDR1 and CDR2 are LGHNA and YNFKEQ. The CDR3 spans 13 residues. V lost 7 bases and J lost 6, with 10 bases in between. In nucleotides, the CDR3 is TGTGCCAGCAACCGGGACGGTAATTCACCCCTCCACTTT. Amino acid sequence: CASNRDGNSPLHF.

The chain has TRBV7-7 and TRBJ2-3; the D gene is possibly TRBD2 (5 bases). With 5 bases removed from V and 5 bases from J, the gap between germline ends came to 14 bases. CDR3 length: 14 amino acids. In germline, CDR1 is SSHAT, CDR2 FNYEAQ (reference sequence). DNA for the CDR3: TGTGCCAGCAGCGGTCTCCGCGAGGGAGATACGCAGTATTTT. It specifies CASSGLREGDTQYF.

On this clone: Different DNA sequences within this sample yield the same CDR3. The chain combines TRBV5-1 with TRBJ2-2, with 8 positions matching TRBD2. There are 14 residues in the CDR3. V dropped 2 bases and J dropped 6; count of bases not matched to a gene: 3. CDR1 SGHRS and CDR2 YFSETQ come from the germline V gene. The CDR3 reads CASSFSGKAGELFF. CDR3 in DNA: TGCGCCAGCAGCTTTAGCGGGAAGGCCGGGGAGCTGTTTTTT.

This clone was counted once. V and J are TRBV5-1 and TRBJ1-6; D is perhaps TRBD1 (5 bases). Germline assignment: CDR1 SGHRS and CDR2 YFSETQ. The CDR3 is 14 residues long. V lost 6 bases and J 8 bases, leaving 15 bases between the germline ends. CDR3 coding DNA: TGCGCCAGCAAGGTCCAGGGCAACGATTCACCCCTCCACTTT. Protein product: CASKVQGNDSPLHF.

CDR3 coding DNA: TGTGCCAGCAGCTTAGACGCGGGGACAGGGGTCTATGGCTACACCTTC. Protein sequence: CASSLDAGTGVYGYTF. The gene calls are TRBV11-2 and TRBJ1-2; 10 positions match TRBD1. The J segment lost 4 bases and the V segment lost 0 bases, leaving 5 bases of the junction unmatched. CDR1 and CDR2 from the germline V gene are SGHAT and FQNNGV. The CDR3 covers 16 residues.

This clone was counted between two and nine times. The chain employs TRBV19 and TRBJ1-5; D is ambiguous. The CDR3 contains 15 residues. V was pared by 2 bases and J by 5 bases, with 13 bases between. Germline loops: CDR1 LNHDA, CDR2 SQIVND (reference sequence). The CDR3 DNA is TGTGCCAGTAGTATACTTTTGCGAGCCGATCAGCCCCAGCATTTT. Translated, it gives CASSILLRADQPQHF. Based on the CDR3 plus reference TRBV19 and TRBJ1-5, the full variable domain is DGGITQSPKYLFRKEGQNVTLSCEQNLNHDAMYWYRQDPGQGLRLIYYSQIVNDFQKGDIAEGYSVSREKKESFPLTVTSAQKNPTAFYLCASSILLRADQPQHFGDGTRLSIL.

The V gene is TRBV7-2, the J gene TRBJ1-4; D might be TRBD1 (5 bases). In germline, CDR1 is SGHTA, CDR2 FQGNSA. The CDR3 is made up of 15 amino acids. Trimming cost V 1 base and J 7 bases, with 13 bases left between them. The CDR3 loop reads CASSLGGRGGEKLFF. DNA of the CDR3: TGTGCCAGCAGCTTAGGTGGCCGGGGGGGTGAAAAACTGTTTTTT.

V and J are TRBV11-1 and TRBJ2-7, with TRBD1 matching over 8 bases. Per the germline V gene, CDR1 is SGHAT and CDR2 is FQDESV (reference sequence). The CDR3 is 14 amino acids. Trimming removed 5 bases from V and 2 bases from J; junction bases left unmatched: 5. CDR3 amino acids: CASSIRDRPYEQYF. The CDR3 DNA sequence: TGTGCCAGCAGCATACGGGACAGGCCCTACGAGCAGTACTTC. Filled out from reference TRBV11-1 and TRBJ2-7, the complete variable domain reads EAEVAQSPRYKITEKSQAVAFWCDPISGHATLYWYRQILGQGPELLVQFQDESVVDDSQLPKDRFSAERLKGVDSTLKIQPAELGDSAMYLCASSIRDRPYEQYFGPGTRLTVT.

This clone has only one observation. V usage is TRBV7-3 and J usage is TRBJ2-2; 12 bases agree with TRBD2. The CDR3 consists of 16 residues. Germline V gene data show CDR1 as SGHTA and CDR2 as FQGTGA. The trim removed 5 bases at V and 5 bases at J, leaving 6 bases unmatched. CDR3 DNA: TGTGCCAGCAGCCCCACTAGCGGGAGGCTGACCGGGGAGCTGTTTTTT. The encoded protein is CASSPTSGRLTGELFF.

There are a few counts of this clone. V usage is TRBV29-1 and J usage is TRBJ2-2; D may match TRBD1 or TRBD2 (5 bases each). Per the germline V gene, CDR1 is SQVTM and CDR2 is ANQGSEA. The V and J ends lost 4 bases and 6 bases respectively, with 9 bases between them. The CDR3 is made up of 12 amino acids. CDR3 in DNA: TGCAGCGTTGCATTGGGGGCCGGGGAGCTGTTTTTT. This translates into CSVALGAGELFF.

This clone was detected a few times. This rearrangement joins TRBV11-3 to TRBJ1-1, with a tentative D call TRBD1 (6 bases). V lost 1 base, J lost 7 bases, and 10 bases lay in between. The CDR3 length is 13 residues. The germline CDR1 and CDR2 sequences are SGHNT and YENEEA. The CDR3 region has the DNA TGTGCCAGCAGCTTAGGGGGCAGGGGTGAAGCTTTCTTT. Residues: CASSLGGRGEAFF.

The CDR3 nucleotides are TGTGCCAGCAGTGAAAGGCTAGATGGTGAGCAGTTCTTC. Translation gives CASSERLDGEQFF. The J gene is TRBJ2-1, the V gene TRBV2; the D is unclear. Germline CDR1 reads SNHLY; CDR2 reads FYNNEI. The CDR3 consists of 13 residues. Trimming pared 2 bases from V and 9 bases from J, leaving 11 bases between.

This clone was counted a single time. The chain is built from TRBV29-1 and TRBJ2-3; 10 positions agree with TRBD2. The germline gives CDR1 SQVTM, CDR2 ANQGSEA. Losses at the gene ends were 4 bases for V and 2 bases for J; bases not matched to a gene: 6. The CDR3 is 15 amino acids. The CDR3 DNA reads as TGCAGCGTTGCGCGGACTAGCGGACCCACAGATACGCAGTATTTT. This encodes CSVARTSGPTDTQYF.

The chain employs TRBV15 and TRBJ1-1; D gene unclear. The CDR3 is 14 residues long. Per germline, CDR1 LNHNV and CDR2 YYDKDF (reference sequence). Between the trimmed V and J ends, which lost 0 bases and 9 bases, there was a span of 14 bases. The CDR3 nucleotides read TGTGCCACCAGCAGAGATCCTCTGGCAGTTCAAGCTTTCTTT. Residues: CATSRDPLAVQAFF.

The J gene is TRBJ2-5, the V gene TRBV5-6, with D hard to call. V gave up 3 bases and J gave up 1 base, with 10 bases separating them. This CDR3 spans 14 amino acids. Germline V lookup: CDR1 SGHDT, CDR2 YYEEEE. Written as DNA, the CDR3 is TGTGCCAGCAGCTCGTTAGGGATCCAAGAGACCCAGTACTTC. Its protein is CASSSLGIQETQYF.